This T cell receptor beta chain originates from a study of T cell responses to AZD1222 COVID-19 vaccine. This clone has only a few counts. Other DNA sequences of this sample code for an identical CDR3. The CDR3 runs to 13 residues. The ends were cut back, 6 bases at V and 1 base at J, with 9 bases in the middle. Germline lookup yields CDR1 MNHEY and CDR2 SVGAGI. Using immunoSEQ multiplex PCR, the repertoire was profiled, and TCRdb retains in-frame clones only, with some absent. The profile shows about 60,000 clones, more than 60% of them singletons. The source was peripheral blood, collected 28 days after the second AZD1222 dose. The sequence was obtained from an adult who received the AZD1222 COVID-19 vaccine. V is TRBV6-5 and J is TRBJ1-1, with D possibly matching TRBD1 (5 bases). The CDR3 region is CASSWGRNTEAFF. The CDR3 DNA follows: TGTGCCAGCAGCTGGGGGAGGAACACTGAAGCTTTCTTT.